The present TCR beta chain was sequenced within a study of shared clonotypes between healthy human individuals. The ends lost 6 bases at V and 4 bases at J; junction bases unmatched: 5. Germline V gene lookup returns CDR1 PRHDT and CDR2 FYEKMQ (reference sequence). This CDR3 is 13 amino acids long. Sequenced by immunoSEQ multiplex PCR; TCRdb stores in-frame clones only, minus some. The sample shows about 1.5 million clones, roughly 96% of them seen only once. Worth noting for this clone: As yet, its antigen is unknown.

Findings and caveats of the study: Among several donors, approximately 5% of naive CD4 clonotypes were found in common.

The sample comprised naive CD4+ T cells sorted from blood. The subset here: CD45RA+ positively selected. The TCR sequence derives from a man in his thirties or forties in good health. This chain links TRBV13 with TRBJ1-2; 7 nucleotides align to TRBD1. The CDR3 loop reads CASRRTGAYGYTF. The CDR3 bases are TGTGCCAGCAGGCGGACAGGTGCCTATGGCTACACCTTC.